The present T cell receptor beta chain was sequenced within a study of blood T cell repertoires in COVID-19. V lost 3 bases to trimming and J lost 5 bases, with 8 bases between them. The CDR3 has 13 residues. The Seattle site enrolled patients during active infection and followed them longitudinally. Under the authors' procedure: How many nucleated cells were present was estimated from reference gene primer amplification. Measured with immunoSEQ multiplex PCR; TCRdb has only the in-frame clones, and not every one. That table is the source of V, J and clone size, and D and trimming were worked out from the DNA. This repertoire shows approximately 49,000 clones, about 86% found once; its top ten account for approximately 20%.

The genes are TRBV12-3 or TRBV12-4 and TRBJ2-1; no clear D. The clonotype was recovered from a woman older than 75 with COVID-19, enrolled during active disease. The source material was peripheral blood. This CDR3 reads CASSLLADNEQFF. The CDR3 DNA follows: TGTGCCAGCAGTTTGCTTGCAGACAATGAGCAGTTCTTC.